The 6 T cell receptor beta chains below were found in one sample sequenced in a study of blood T cell repertoires in COVID-19. Clones were sequenced by immunoSEQ multiplex PCR, and TCRdb holds only the in-frame ones, with some missing. The repertoire consists of 200,000 to 300,000 clones, with 88% occurring once and the leading ten covering about 0.7%. Sequenced input: peripheral blood. These receptors all stem from a human donor in a cohort sampled during active COVID-19.

As regards this clone: The junction departs from germline at one end; a sequencing error may be responsible. The chain is built from TRBV27 and TRBJ2-2; 7 bases are a match to TRBD2. This CDR3 has 15 amino acids. Per the germline V gene, CDR1 is MNHEY and CDR2 is SMNVEV (reference sequence). The CDR3 DNA is TGTGCCAGTAGTTGGTCGCACTCGGGGGGCGGGGAGCTGTTTTTT. This sequence encodes CASSWSHSGGGELFF.

This chain joins TRBV6-2 or TRBV6-3 and TRBJ2-7; the match to TRBD1 covers 8 bases. V was pared by 5 bases and J by 6 bases, with 12 bases of the junction left unmatched. This CDR3 has 15 residues. Germline values: CDR1 MNHEY, CDR2 SVGEGT. CDR3: CASSTLLDRDGEQYF. CDR3 coding DNA: TGTGCCAGCAGTACCCTACTGGACAGGGATGGCGAGCAGTACTTC.

The rearrangement links TRBV7-2 to TRBJ2-5, with 8 bases that match TRBD2. CDR3 size: 13 residues. Germline CDR1 is SGHTA and CDR2 is FQGNSA. Trimming removed 6 bases from V and 5 bases from J; junction bases left unmatched: 5. CDR3 bases: TGTGCCAGCAGGCGGGGGGCCTTGGAGACCCAGTACTTC. Translating it yields CASRRGALETQYF.

This clone was picked up one time. CDR3 in amino acids: CASSQDRAGRNEQFF. The CDR3 DNA follows: TGCGCCAGCAGCCAAGATCGCGCAGGGAGGAATGAGCAGTTCTTC. This sequence joins TRBV4-3 and TRBJ2-1; D might be TRBD2 (6 bases). Germline CDR1 LGHNA, CDR2 YSLEER. This CDR3 contains 15 residues. V lost 0 bases, J lost 7 bases, and 13 bases lay in between.

J is TRBJ2-7 and V is TRBV4-2; possible D gene TRBD2, 6 bases. V gave up 0 bases and J gave up 3 bases, with 12 bases separating them. Germline lookup yields CDR1 LGHNA and CDR2 YNFKEQ. This CDR3 spans 15 amino acids. CDR3 nucleotides: TGTGCCAGCAGCCAAGAGTCGGGAGTAGACTACGAGCAGTACTTC. Translating gives CASSQESGVDYEQYF.

This chain connects TRBV5-8 to TRBJ1-5, with 7 bases lining up with TRBD1. This CDR3 is built from 14 residues. The trim removed 2 bases at V and 4 bases at J, leaving 3 bases unmatched. Per germline, CDR1 SGHTS and CDR2 YDEGEE. The CDR3 is CASSFRQGNQPQHF. In DNA form, the CDR3 reads TGTGCCAGCAGCTTCCGACAGGGTAATCAGCCCCAGCATTTT.